This T cell receptor beta chain was observed in a study of T cell responses to AZD1222 COVID-19 vaccine. General study results and limits: Across spike, vaccine-associated CD4 TCRs were found, dominant at 160-218 and 743-854.

Germline V gives CDR1 KGHDR, CDR2 SFDVKD. This CDR3 is built from 11 residues. As regards this clone: The target antigen is unknown.

This table comes from immunoSEQ multiplex PCR, and its TCRdb copy is limited to in-frame clones, with some not included. The data show around 95,000 clones, with about 85% seen just once and about 2% held by the top ten. The V and J genes are TRBV24-1 and TRBJ1-2, with TRBD1 as a possible D gene (6 bases). The sequence was obtained from an adult in good health. The sample was peripheral blood, taken on day 0 of AZD1222 vaccination. CDR3 in DNA: TGTCCCAAAATCGGGGGGGGCGGCTACACCTTC. This encodes CPKIGGGGYTF.